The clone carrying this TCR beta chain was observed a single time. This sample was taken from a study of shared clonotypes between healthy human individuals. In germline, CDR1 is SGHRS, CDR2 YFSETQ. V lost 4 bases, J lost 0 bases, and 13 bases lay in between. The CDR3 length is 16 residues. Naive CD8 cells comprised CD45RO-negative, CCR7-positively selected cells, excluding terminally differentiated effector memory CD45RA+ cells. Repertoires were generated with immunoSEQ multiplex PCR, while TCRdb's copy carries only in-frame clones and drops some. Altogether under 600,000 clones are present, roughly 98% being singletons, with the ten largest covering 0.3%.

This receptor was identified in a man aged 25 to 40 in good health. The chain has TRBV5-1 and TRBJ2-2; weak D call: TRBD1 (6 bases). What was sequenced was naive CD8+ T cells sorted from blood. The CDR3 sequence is CASSPLGTPNTGELFF. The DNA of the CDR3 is TGCGCCAGCAGCCCCCTGGGGACACCGAACACCGGGGAGCTGTTTTTT.